This passage covers 18 T cell receptor beta chains from one sample sequenced in a study of OX40 agonist ivuxolimab in advanced cancers. Clones were read by immunoSEQ multiplex PCR, and TCRdb kept only the in-frame ones, dropping some. Of tens of thousands of clones listed, about nine tenths are singletons. The material was CD4+ or CD8+ T cells sorted from blood, obtained in a trial of the OX40 agonist ivuxolimab. The receptors derive from an adult with an advanced solid tumor such as melanoma, head and neck, liver or kidney cancer.

V and J are TRBV11-2 and TRBJ1-6; D remains ambiguous. V was trimmed by 0 bases and J by 9 bases, leaving 9 bases between them. The CDR3 runs 14 residues. Germline V gene sequence: CDR1 SGHAT, CDR2 FQNNGV. The CDR3 coding sequence is TGTGCCAGCAGCTTAGATTCGAGGAGTTCACCCCTCCACTTT. Translation gives CASSLDSRSSPLHF.

The rearrangement uses TRBV10-1 and TRBJ2-1; unclear D gene. This CDR3 contains 13 residues. Per the germline V gene, CDR1 is WNHNN and CDR2 is SYGVQD (reference sequence). The V end was cut by 5 bases, the J end by 5 bases, with 10 bases between. The CDR3 protein is CASSRTQDNEQFF. CDR3 sequence (DNA): TGCGCCAGCAGTAGGACCCAGGACAATGAGCAGTTCTTC.

This clone has only one observation. This CDR3 is also generated by other DNA sequences in the sample. V and J are TRBV4-2 and TRBJ1-5; D gene ambiguous. The CDR3 length is 16 residues. The germline gives CDR1 LGHNA, CDR2 YNFKEQ. V lost 0 bases and J lost 0, with 9 bases in between. In DNA form, the CDR3 reads TGTGCCAGCAGCCAAGAACCCGGGGATAGCAATCAGCCCCAGCATTTT. It translates to CASSQEPGDSNQPQHF.

The V gene is TRBV27, the J gene TRBJ2-7; D unresolved. Trimming pared 6 bases from V and 2 bases from J, leaving 8 bases between. Per germline, CDR1 MNHEY and CDR2 SMNVEV (reference sequence). The CDR3 has 12 residues. In DNA, the CDR3 is TGTGCCAGCAGGAGAGGAACCTACGAGCAGTACTTC. Residues: CASRRGTYEQYF.

This clone was counted only a few times. This rearrangement joins TRBV19 to TRBJ1-5; possibly TRBD1 for D (6 bases). Trimming cost V 5 bases and J 15 bases, with 23 bases left between them. Looked up from germline, CDR1 is LNHDA and CDR2 is SQIVND (reference sequence). This CDR3 is built from 14 residues. Written as DNA, the CDR3 is TGTGCCAGTAGTCCCGGGACACCGGGGCGCGGCGGGCATTTT. Its translation: CASSPGTPGRGGHF.

J is TRBJ1-1 and V is TRBV6-6, with 8 nucleotides matching TRBD1. V lost 6 bases and J lost 1; bases outside the gene matches: 1. Germline V gives CDR1 MNHNY, CDR2 SVGAGI (reference sequence). This CDR3 spans 13 amino acids. CDR3 protein: CASRQGENTEAFF. CDR3 nucleotides: TGTGCCAGCAGACAGGGGGAGAACACTGAAGCTTTCTTT.

The chain is built from TRBV27 and TRBJ2-7, with D maybe TRBD2 (5 bases). Germline V gene lookup returns CDR1 MNHEY and CDR2 SMNVEV (reference sequence). Trimming took 3 bases from V and 3 from J, leaving 9 bases between them. CDR3 length equals 13 residues. The CDR3 sequence: CASSFKRDYEQYF. The CDR3 region has the DNA TGTGCCAGCAGTTTCAAACGGGACTACGAGCAGTACTTC.

There are a few counts of this clone. The chain is built from TRBV19 and TRBJ2-1, with D perhaps matching TRBD1 or TRBD2 (5 bases each). The length of the CDR3 is 14 residues. Trimming removed 3 bases at V and 7 bases at J, with 13 bases between. Germline V gene lookup returns CDR1 LNHDA and CDR2 SQIVND (reference sequence). CDR3 amino acids: CASSIGGVGNEQFF. Here the CDR3 DNA reads TGTGCCAGTAGTATTGGGGGAGTAGGGAATGAGCAGTTCTTC.

The chain is built from TRBV12-5 and TRBJ1-1, with TRBD1 as a possible D gene (5 bases). Trimming stripped 5 bases from V and 0 bases from J, with 19 bases between. CDR1 is LGHNT, CDR2 FRNRAP, per germline. The CDR3 covers 17 residues. The CDR3 bases are TGTGCTAGTGGTCACCCCCCCGGGGGGGTGATGAACACTGAAGCTTTCTTT. Its translation: CASGHPPGGVMNTEAFF.

The chain links TRBV7-2 to TRBJ1-2; possible D gene TRBD1, 5 bases. Germline loops: CDR1 SGHTA, CDR2 FQGNSA. Between the trimmed V and J ends, which lost 1 base and 0 bases, there was a span of 12 bases. CDR3 length: 16 amino acids. The CDR3 loop is CASSLVFGGANYGYTF. In nucleotides, the CDR3 is TGTGCCAGCAGCTTAGTCTTCGGGGGAGCTAACTATGGCTACACCTTC.

This sequence joins TRBV11-2 and TRBJ1-2; D is uncertain. Trimming took 1 base from V and 4 from J, leaving 4 bases between them. CDR3 length equals 12 residues. Looked up from germline, CDR1 is SGHAT and CDR2 is FQNNGV. Written as DNA, the CDR3 is TGTGCCAGCAGCTTAGCTAGCTATGGCTACACCTTC. Protein product: CASSLASYGYTF.

This chain connects TRBV5-4 to TRBJ2-1; unclear D gene. The CDR3 contains 15 residues. The V end lost 0 bases, the J end lost 0 bases, and 7 bases lay between the germline ends. Germline lookup yields CDR1 SGHNT and CDR2 YYREEE (reference sequence). Here the CDR3 reads CASSLGTSSYNEQFF. In DNA form, the CDR3 reads TGTGCCAGCAGCTTGGGTACGAGCTCCTACAATGAGCAGTTCTTC.

This chain connects TRBV5-4 to TRBJ1-2; TRBD1 might be the D (5 bases). Trimming took 0 bases from V and 8 from J, leaving 11 bases between them. This CDR3 is 13 amino acids long. Germline V gene sequence: CDR1 SGHNT, CDR2 YYREEE (reference sequence). DNA of the CDR3: TGTGCCAGCAGCTTGGCGCAGGGTAAGGGCTACACCTTC. Its translation is CASSLAQGKGYTF.

The chain is built from TRBV6-6 and TRBJ2-1; D might be TRBD2 (5 bases). Germline values: CDR1 MNHNY, CDR2 SVGAGI (reference sequence). This CDR3 region has 15 residues. V lost 5 bases to trimming and J lost 0 bases, with 11 bases between them. The CDR3 here is CASSDGTSSYNEQFF. As DNA, the CDR3 is TGTGCCAGCAGTGACGGCACTAGCTCCTACAATGAGCAGTTCTTC.

This chain connects TRBV18 to TRBJ2-5, with 9 positions matching TRBD1. The J call could be wrong; TRBJ2-7 is a better fit for the DNA end. The CDR3 runs 15 residues. The V gene's germline CDR1 is KGHSH and CDR2 LQKENI. CDR3 nucleotide sequence: TGTGCCAGCTCACTTGGACAGGGGCGGACCTACGAGCAGTACTTC. Translating gives CASSLGQGRTYEQYF.

The V gene is TRBV28, the J gene TRBJ2-2; D may be TRBD2 (5 bases). This CDR3 has 17 amino acids. V lost 5 bases and J lost 4, with 20 bases in between. CDR1 is MDHEN, CDR2 SYDVKM, per germline. In DNA form, the CDR3 reads TGTGCCAGCAGTGTGGCTTCCGGGATAGAAGGCACCGGGGAGCTGTTTTTT. It yields the protein CASSVASGIEGTGELFF.

The chain has TRBV19 and TRBJ2-7; TRBD1 aligns across 7 bases. The CDR3 has 13 amino acids. Germline CDR1 LNHDA, CDR2 SQIVND (reference sequence). Trimming removed 6 bases from V and 1 base from J; junction bases left unmatched: 3. As DNA, the CDR3 is TGTGCCAGTAGCCAGGGACAGTCCTACGAGCAGTACTTC. It yields the protein CASSQGQSYEQYF.

The chain couples TRBV4-1 to TRBJ1-5; D gene ambiguous. CDR3 length: 15 residues. V was shortened by 4 bases and J by 2 bases, with 12 bases between the two germline ends. CDR1 is MGHRA, CDR2 YSYEKL, per germline. The DNA of the CDR3 is TGCGCCAGCAGCCTCCACGAGGGTGGCAATCAGCCCCAGCATTTT. Translating it yields CASSLHEGGNQPQHF.